The source of this T cell receptor beta chain is a study of cytomegalovirus exposure and HLA in healthy donors. Produced via immunoSEQ multiplex PCR; TCRdb's table is partial and in-frame only. The table shows roughly 56,000 clones, with just under 95% occurring only once. This clone came up a few times. Its antigen is undetermined. V was shortened by 7 bases and J by 3 bases, with 9 bases between the two germline ends. The CDR3 loop spans 13 amino acids. Germline V gene lookup returns CDR1 MNHNS and CDR2 SASEGT. General study findings and limits: Most TCRs appeared rarely, but some public TCRs recurred in many donors.

The receptor was isolated from a man aged 18 to 29 in good health and CMV-seronegative. This chain connects TRBV6-1 to TRBJ2-2, with D possibly TRBD1 on 6 matching bases. The source material was PBMCs. The CDR3 reads CASKQGDTGELFF. The CDR3 nucleotides read TGTGCCAGCAAACAGGGCGACACCGGGGAGCTGTTTTTT.